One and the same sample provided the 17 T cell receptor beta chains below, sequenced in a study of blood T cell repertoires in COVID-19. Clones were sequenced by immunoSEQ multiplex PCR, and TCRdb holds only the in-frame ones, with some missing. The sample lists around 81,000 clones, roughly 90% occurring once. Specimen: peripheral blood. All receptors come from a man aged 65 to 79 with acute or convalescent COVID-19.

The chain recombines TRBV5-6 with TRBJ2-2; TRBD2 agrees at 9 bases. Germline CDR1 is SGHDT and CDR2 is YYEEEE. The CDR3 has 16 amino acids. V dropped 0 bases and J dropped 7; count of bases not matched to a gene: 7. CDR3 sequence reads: CASSLALAGEGGELFF. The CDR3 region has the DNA TGTGCCAGCAGCTTGGCCTTAGCGGGAGAGGGCGGGGAGCTGTTTTTT.

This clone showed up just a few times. CDR3 amino acids: CASSTGQGNTGELFF. CDR3 sequence (DNA): TGTGCCAGCAGTACCGGACAGGGGAACACCGGGGAGCTGTTTTTT. The chain is built from TRBV6-2 or TRBV6-3 and TRBJ2-2, with 8 bases lining up with TRBD1. CDR1 is MNHEY, CDR2 SVGEGT, per germline. J gave up 1 base and V 5 bases, and 3 bases lay outside the gene matches. The CDR3 extends over 15 amino acids.

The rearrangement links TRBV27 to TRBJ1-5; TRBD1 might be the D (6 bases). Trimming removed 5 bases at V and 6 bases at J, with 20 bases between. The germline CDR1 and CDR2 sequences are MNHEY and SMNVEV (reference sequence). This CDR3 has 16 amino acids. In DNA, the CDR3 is TGTGCCAGCAGTCCACATCAACAGGGATTAGGTCAGCCCCAGCATTTT. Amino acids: CASSPHQQGLGQPQHF.

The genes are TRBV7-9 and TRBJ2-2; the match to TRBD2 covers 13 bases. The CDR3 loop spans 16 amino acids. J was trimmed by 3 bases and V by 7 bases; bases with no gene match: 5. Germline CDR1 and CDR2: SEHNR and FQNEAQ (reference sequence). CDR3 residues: CASTFGLAGDTGELFF. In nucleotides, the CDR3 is TGTGCCAGCACTTTCGGACTAGCGGGAGACACCGGGGAGCTGTTTTTT.

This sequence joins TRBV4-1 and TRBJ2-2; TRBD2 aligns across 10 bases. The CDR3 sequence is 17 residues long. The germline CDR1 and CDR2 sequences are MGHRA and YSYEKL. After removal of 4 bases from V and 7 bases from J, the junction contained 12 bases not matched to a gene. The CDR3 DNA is TGCGCCAGCAGCCTCCACAGCGGGGGGGCCGATGGCGGGGAGCTGTTTTTT. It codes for CASSLHSGGADGGELFF.

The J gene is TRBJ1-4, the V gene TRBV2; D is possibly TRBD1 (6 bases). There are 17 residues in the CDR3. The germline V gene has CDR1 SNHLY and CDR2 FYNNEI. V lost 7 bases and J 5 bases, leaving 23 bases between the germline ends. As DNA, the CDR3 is TGTGCCAGCATACGACAGGTACGCAGCCACACGAATGAAAAACTGTTTTTT. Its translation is CASIRQVRSHTNEKLFF.

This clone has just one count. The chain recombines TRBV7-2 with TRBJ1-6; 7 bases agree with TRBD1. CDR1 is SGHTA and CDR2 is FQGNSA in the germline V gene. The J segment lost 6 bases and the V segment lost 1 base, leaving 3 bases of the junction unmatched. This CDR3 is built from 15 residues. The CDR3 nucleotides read TGTGCCAGCAGCTTAGTGGGACAGAGTAATTCACCCCTCCACTTT. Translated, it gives CASSLVGQSNSPLHF.

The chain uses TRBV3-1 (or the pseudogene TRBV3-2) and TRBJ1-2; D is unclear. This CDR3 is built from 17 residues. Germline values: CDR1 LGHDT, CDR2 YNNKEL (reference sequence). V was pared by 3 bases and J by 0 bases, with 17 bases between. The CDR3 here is CASSQTWAGEANYGYTF. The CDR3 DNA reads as TGTGCCAGCAGCCAGACATGGGCTGGTGAAGCTAACTATGGCTACACCTTC.

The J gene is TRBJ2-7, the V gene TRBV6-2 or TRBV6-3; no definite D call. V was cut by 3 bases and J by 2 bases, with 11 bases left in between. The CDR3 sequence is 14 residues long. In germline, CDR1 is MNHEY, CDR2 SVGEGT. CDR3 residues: CASSYLGLPYEQYF. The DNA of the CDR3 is TGTGCCAGCAGTTATCTCGGTCTACCCTACGAGCAGTACTTC.

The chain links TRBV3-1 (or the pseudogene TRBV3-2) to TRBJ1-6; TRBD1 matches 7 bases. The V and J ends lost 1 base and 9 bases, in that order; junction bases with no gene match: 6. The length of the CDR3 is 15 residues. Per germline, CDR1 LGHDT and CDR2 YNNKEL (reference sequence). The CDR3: CASSQVAQGFSPLHF. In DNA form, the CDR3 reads TGTGCCAGCAGCCAAGTTGCACAGGGGTTTTCACCCCTCCACTTT.

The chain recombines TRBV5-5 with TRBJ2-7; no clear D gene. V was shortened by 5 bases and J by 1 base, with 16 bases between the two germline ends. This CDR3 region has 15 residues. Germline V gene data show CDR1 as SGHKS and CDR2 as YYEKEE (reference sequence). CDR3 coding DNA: TGTGCCAGCAGGAGAACCCCAGAGACTTCCTACGAGCAGTACTTC. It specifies CASRRTPETSYEQYF.

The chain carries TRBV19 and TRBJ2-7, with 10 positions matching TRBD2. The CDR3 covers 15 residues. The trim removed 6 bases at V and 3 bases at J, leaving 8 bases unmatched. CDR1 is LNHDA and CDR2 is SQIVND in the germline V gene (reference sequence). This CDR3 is CASRSLAGDLYEQYF. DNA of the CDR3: TGTGCCAGTAGATCCCTAGCGGGAGATCTCTACGAGCAGTACTTC. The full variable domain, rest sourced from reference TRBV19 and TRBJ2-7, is DGGITQSPKYLFRKEGQNVTLSCEQNLNHDAMYWYRQDPGQGLRLIYYSQIVNDFQKGDIAEGYSVSREKKESFPLTVTSAQKNPTAFYLCASRSLAGDLYEQYFGPGTRLTVT.

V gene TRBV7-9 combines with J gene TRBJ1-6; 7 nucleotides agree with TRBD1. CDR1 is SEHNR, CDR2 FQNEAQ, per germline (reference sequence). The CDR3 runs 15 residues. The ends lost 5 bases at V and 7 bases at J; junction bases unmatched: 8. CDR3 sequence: CASSLGRDRNSPLHF. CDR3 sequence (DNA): TGTGCCAGCAGCCTAGGCAGGGACAGAAATTCACCCCTCCACTTT.

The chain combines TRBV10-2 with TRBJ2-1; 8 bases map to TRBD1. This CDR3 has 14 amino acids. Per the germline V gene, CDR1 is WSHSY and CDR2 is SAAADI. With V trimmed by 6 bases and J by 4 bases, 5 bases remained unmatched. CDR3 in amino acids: CASSRQGPYNEQFF. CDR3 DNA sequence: TGCGCCAGCAGCAGACAGGGGCCATACAATGAGCAGTTCTTC.

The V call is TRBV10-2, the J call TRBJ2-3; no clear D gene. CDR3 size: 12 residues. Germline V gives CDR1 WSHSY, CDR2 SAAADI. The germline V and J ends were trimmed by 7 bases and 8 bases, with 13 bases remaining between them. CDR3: CASTPPSATQYF. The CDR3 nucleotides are TGCGCCAGCACCCCCCCCAGTGCTACGCAGTATTTT.

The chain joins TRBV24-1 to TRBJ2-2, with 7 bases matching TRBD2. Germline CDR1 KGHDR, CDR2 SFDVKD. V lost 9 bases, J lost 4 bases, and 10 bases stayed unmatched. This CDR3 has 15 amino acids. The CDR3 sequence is CATGPGGLSTGELFF. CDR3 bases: TGTGCCACCGGGCCCGGGGGGTTAAGCACCGGGGAGCTGTTTTTT.

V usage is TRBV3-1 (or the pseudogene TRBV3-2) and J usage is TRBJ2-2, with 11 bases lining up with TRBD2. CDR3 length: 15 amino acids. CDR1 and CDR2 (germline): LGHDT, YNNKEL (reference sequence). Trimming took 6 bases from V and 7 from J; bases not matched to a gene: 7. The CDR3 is CASRPLAGVVGELFF. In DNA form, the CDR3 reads TGTGCCAGCAGACCACTAGCGGGAGTGGTCGGGGAGCTGTTTTTT.